These 30 T cell receptor beta chains were all obtained from the same sample, sequenced in a study of siplizumab effects on memory and regulatory T cells. Here immunoSEQ multiplex PCR was the method, and the copy in TCRdb shows in-frame clones only, minus some. The top ten clones hold over 0.15% of a sample with about 120,000 clones, 90% to 95% of them seen once. The sample consisted of non-Treg CD4+ T cells sorted from blood. The receptors stem from a human donor in good health.

The gene calls are TRBV7-3 and TRBJ2-2, with 11 bases identical to TRBD1. The CDR3 runs 15 residues. Germline V gives CDR1 SGHTA, CDR2 FQGTGA. V was pared by 5 bases and J by 7 bases, with 6 bases of the junction left unmatched. CDR3 in amino acids: CASSPGQGVVGELFF. CDR3 bases: TGTGCCAGCAGCCCGGGACAGGGGGTGGTCGGGGAGCTGTTTTTT. The full variable domain, with the rest looked up from reference TRBV7-3 and TRBJ2-2, is GAGVSQTPSNKVTEKGKYVELRCDPISGHTALYWYRQSLGQGPEFLIYFQGTGAADDSGLPNDRFFAVRPEGSVSTLKIQRTERGDSAVYLCASSPGQGVVGELFFGEGSRLTVL.

This clone has only one observation. This chain joins TRBV2 and TRBJ2-3, with D perhaps matching TRBD2 (6 bases). This CDR3 is 13 amino acids long. Germline V gene lookup returns CDR1 SNHLY and CDR2 FYNNEI. Trimming removed 5 bases from V and 3 bases from J, with 9 bases in between. The CDR3 nucleotides read TGTGCCAGCAGTCGGGAGCGAACAGATACGCAGTATTTT. As protein: CASSRERTDTQYF.

The J gene is TRBJ2-5, the V gene TRBV11-2, with 9 bases that match TRBD1. The CDR3 length is 17 residues. Germline V gene data show CDR1 as SGHAT and CDR2 as FQNNGV. With 8 bases clipped from V and 3 bases from J, the junction kept 16 bases outside the gene matches. The CDR3: CASGPKPGQGKEETQYF. For the CDR3, the DNA is TGTGCCAGCGGCCCAAAGCCGGGACAGGGAAAAGAAGAGACCCAGTACTTC.

The chain employs TRBV6-5 and TRBJ2-4; 7 bases are shared with TRBD1. Germline CDR1 and CDR2: MNHEY and SVGAGI. This CDR3 has 14 amino acids. V was pared by 6 bases and J by 6 bases, with 8 bases of the junction left unmatched. The CDR3, as DNA: TGTGCCAGCAGCGACAGGGCTGGGGGAAACATTCAGTACTTC. Translating gives CASSDRAGGNIQYF.

This rearrangement joins TRBV2 to TRBJ2-1; D is possibly TRBD1 (6 bases). Looked up from germline, CDR1 is SNHLY and CDR2 is FYNNEI. The CDR3 has 17 amino acids. V was shortened by 0 bases and J by 3 bases, with 15 bases between the two germline ends. Here the CDR3 reads CASSEAGAQGLYNEQFF. In nucleotides, the CDR3 is TGTGCCAGCAGTGAAGCGGGTGCTCAGGGGCTCTACAATGAGCAGTTCTTC.

The V and J genes are TRBV5-1 and TRBJ2-1; 7 positions match TRBD1. The CDR3 spans 17 residues. Trimming removed 0 bases from V and 8 bases from J; junction bases left unmatched: 14. Germline CDR1 and CDR2: SGHRS and YFSETQ. The CDR3 region is CASSLALQGKGGYEQFF. As DNA, the CDR3 is TGCGCCAGCAGCTTGGCCCTACAGGGGAAAGGCGGCTATGAGCAGTTCTTC. The entire variable domain, with the rest obtained from reference TRBV5-1 and TRBJ2-1, is as follows: KAGVTQTPRYLIKTRGQQVTLSCSPISGHRSVSWYQQTPGQGLQFLFEYFSETQRNKGNFPGRFSGRQFSNSRSEMNVSTLELGDSALYLCASSLALQGKGGYEQFFGPGTRLTVL.

In this sample, this clone turned up once. J is TRBJ1-2 and V is TRBV15, with 10 bases that match TRBD1. After removal of 1 base from V and 5 bases from J, the junction contained 10 bases not matched to a gene. Germline-derived CDR1 and CDR2 are LNHNV and YYDKDF (reference sequence). The CDR3 runs 17 residues. The CDR3 protein is CATSRVRQGARLYGYTF. CDR3 coding DNA: TGTGCCACCAGCAGAGTAAGACAGGGGGCGCGTCTGTATGGCTACACCTTC.

The chain employs TRBV7-2 and TRBJ2-2; the D gene is possibly TRBD2 (7 bases). CDR3 length: 17 amino acids. Germline CDR1 SGHTA, CDR2 FQGNSA. V was cut by 5 bases and J by 7 bases, with 23 bases left in between. CDR3 sequence (DNA): TGTGCCAGCAGCCCCCCGGTAGGGGGGGGGCCTAGCGGGGAGCTGTTTTTT. It yields the protein CASSPPVGGGPSGELFF.

V is TRBV7-2 and J is TRBJ2-7; TRBD2 matches at 8 bases. V trimming: 1 base; J trimming: 2 bases; junction bases outside the gene matches: 4. The germline V gene encodes CDR1 SGHTA and CDR2 FQGNSA. There are 15 residues in the CDR3. The CDR3 bases are TGTGCCAGCAGCTTAGGACTAGCGCAAGCCTACGAGCAGTACTTC. This encodes CASSLGLAQAYEQYF.

The chain joins TRBV7-2 to TRBJ2-3; the D gene could be TRBD1 or TRBD2 (5 bases each). The CDR3 covers 13 residues. V was clipped by 5 bases and J by 14 bases, with 20 bases between them. Germline V gene lookup returns CDR1 SGHTA and CDR2 FQGNSA. The CDR3 nucleotides are TGTGCCAGCAGCCTCTCTCGGGGCCAAGTTACGTATTTT. This translates into CASSLSRGQVTYF.

The gene calls are TRBV4-1 and TRBJ2-7; 8 bases match TRBD1. The junction had 10 bases not matched to a gene; V was cut back by 0 bases and J by 6 bases. CDR1 and CDR2 from the germline V gene are MGHRA and YSYEKL. The CDR3 loop spans 16 amino acids. In nucleotides, the CDR3 is TGCGCCAGCAGCCAAGAAAACGGACAGGGTAGGCGCGAGCAGTACTTC. Its translation: CASSQENGQGRREQYF.

V is TRBV7-8 and J is TRBJ2-7, with 7 bases matching TRBD1. Per the germline V gene, CDR1 is SGHVS and CDR2 is FQNEAQ. V trimming: 2 bases; J trimming: 6 bases; junction bases outside the gene matches: 4. CDR3 length: 13 residues. DNA for the CDR3: TGTGCCAGCAGCTTAAGGCAGGGGGTCGAGCAGTACTTC. Protein product: CASSLRQGVEQYF.

The chain links TRBV27 to TRBJ2-4, with D hard to call. This CDR3 contains 15 residues. In germline, CDR1 is MNHEY, CDR2 SMNVEV (reference sequence). Between the trimmed V and J ends, which lost 2 bases and 0 bases, there was a span of 8 bases. The CDR3 reads CASSLSGRAKNIQYF. CDR3 sequence (DNA): TGTGCCAGCAGTTTAAGTGGACGAGCCAAAAACATTCAGTACTTC.

V and J are TRBV28 and TRBJ2-7; D is unclear. Germline CDR1 MDHEN, CDR2 SYDVKM. V shed 3 bases and J shed 2 bases, with 8 bases lying between them. The CDR3 is made up of 13 amino acids. The CDR3: CASSFQSAYEQYF. The CDR3 region has the DNA TGTGCCAGCAGTTTTCAGAGCGCCTACGAGCAGTACTTC. The full variable domain, with the rest looked up from reference TRBV28 and TRBJ2-7, is DVKVTQSSRYLVKRTGEKVFLECVQDMDHENMFWYRQDPGLGLRLIYFSYDVKMKEKGDIPEGYSVSREKKERFSLILESASTNQTSMYLCASSFQSAYEQYFGPGTRLTVT.

The V and J genes are TRBV4-3 and TRBJ2-5; D not resolved. Trimming took 0 bases from V and 5 from J, leaving 13 bases between them. The CDR3 spans 15 residues. Germline V gene data show CDR1 as LGHNA and CDR2 as YSLEER. The chain's CDR3 is CASSQDNISRETQYF. For the CDR3, the DNA is TGCGCCAGCAGCCAAGATAACATCAGCAGGGAGACCCAGTACTTC.

This clone was found once. The V call is TRBV6-1, the J call TRBJ1-2; D gene ambiguous. The CDR3 is 15 residues long. V lost 7 bases to trimming and J lost 0 bases, with 15 bases between them. The germline V gene has CDR1 MNHNS and CDR2 SASEGT. The CDR3 bases are TGTGCCAGCATGTTAGTTCTCGGAGCTAACTATGGCTACACCTTC. As protein: CASMLVLGANYGYTF.

This clone was observed once. The V call is TRBV25-1, the J call TRBJ2-6, with a possible D match to TRBD2 (6 bases). The CDR3 extends over 16 amino acids. Germline lookup yields CDR1 MGHDK and CDR2 SYGVNS. Trimming left V 2 bases short and J 4 bases short, with 12 bases between. The CDR3 reads CASSESGTLGANVLTF. CDR3 coding DNA: TGTGCCAGCAGTGAAAGTGGGACTCTCGGGGCCAACGTCCTGACTTTC.

This sequence joins TRBV7-2 and TRBJ2-3; 13 nucleotides match TRBD2. The CDR3 is 16 residues long. Unmatched junction bases numbered 5, after V lost 3 bases and J lost 5 bases. The germline CDR1 and CDR2 sequences are SGHTA and FQGNSA. CDR3 coding DNA: TGTGCCAGCAGCTTTGGACTAGCGGGGGCCCTAGATACGCAGTATTTT. It translates to CASSFGLAGALDTQYF.

The gene calls are TRBV4-1 and TRBJ2-5, with D perhaps being TRBD1 or TRBD2 (5 bases each). Trimming left V 1 base short and J 3 bases short, with 6 bases between. CDR1 is MGHRA and CDR2 is YSYEKL in the germline V gene. The length of the CDR3 is 13 residues. CDR3 sequence reads: CASSQGGEETQYF. The CDR3, as DNA: TGCGCCAGCAGCCAAGGAGGGGAAGAGACCCAGTACTTC.

The CDR3 sequence: CASSLGTGRDTQYF. The DNA for the CDR3 is TGTGCCAGCAGCTTAGGGACAGGAAGAGATACGCAGTATTTT. J is TRBJ2-3 and V is TRBV7-6, with 7 bases identical to TRBD1. Unmatched junction bases numbered 3, after V lost 1 base and J lost 5 bases. CDR3 length: 14 residues. In germline, CDR1 is SGHVS, CDR2 FNYEAQ. Filled out from reference TRBV7-6 and TRBJ2-3, the complete variable domain reads GAGVSQSPRYKVTKRGQDVALRCDPISGHVSLYWYRQALGQGPEFLTYFNYEAQQDKSGLPNDRFSAERPEGSISTLTIQRTEQRDSAMYRCASSLGTGRDTQYFGPGTRLTVL.

The chain combines TRBV28 with TRBJ2-3; 7 bases match TRBD1. Germline V gene sequence: CDR1 MDHEN, CDR2 SYDVKM. The CDR3 has 15 residues. J gave up 1 base and V 6 bases, and 7 bases lay outside the gene matches. CDR3 sequence: CASSKDRARTDTQYF. The CDR3 coding sequence is TGTGCCAGCAGCAAAGACAGGGCACGCACAGATACGCAGTATTTT. The whole variable domain, filled in from reference TRBV28 and TRBJ2-3, reads DVKVTQSSRYLVKRTGEKVFLECVQDMDHENMFWYRQDPGLGLRLIYFSYDVKMKEKGDIPEGYSVSREKKERFSLILESASTNQTSMYLCASSKDRARTDTQYFGPGTRLTVL.

CDR3 DNA sequence: TGTGCCAGCAGCTTCGCGACTAGCGGGGGGGAGAACACCGGGGAGCTGTTTTTT. It is translated as CASSFATSGGENTGELFF. V is TRBV11-3 and J is TRBJ2-2, with 14 bases that match TRBD2. Germline V gene sequence: CDR1 SGHNT, CDR2 YENEEA. V lost 3 bases, J lost 1 base, and 4 bases stayed unmatched. The CDR3 runs to 18 residues.

The chain combines TRBV28 with TRBJ2-1; 7 bases are a match to TRBD1. Germline CDR1 is MDHEN and CDR2 is SYDVKM. J was trimmed by 1 base and V by 4 bases; bases with no gene match: 7. This CDR3 has 16 residues. As DNA, the CDR3 is TGTGCCAGCAGTTCAAGGGGGCCTTCGTCCTACAATGAGCAGTTCTTC. Residues: CASSSRGPSSYNEQFF.

The genes are TRBV30 and TRBJ1-1; D possibly corresponds to TRBD1 (5 bases). Deletions cut 3 bases from V and 1 base from J, with 12 bases between. This CDR3 is 14 amino acids long. Germline lookup yields CDR1 GTSNPN and CDR2 SVGIG (reference sequence). The CDR3 coding sequence is TGTGCCTGGAGGTTCGGACACCCGAACACTGAAGCTTTCTTT. Protein sequence: CAWRFGHPNTEAFF.

The chain joins TRBV30 to TRBJ2-7; 8 nucleotides line up with TRBD2. The CDR3 has 15 residues. Looked up from germline, CDR1 is GTSNPN and CDR2 is SVGIG (reference sequence). V gave up 4 bases and J gave up 0 bases; unmatched junction bases: 8. In DNA, the CDR3 is TGTGCCTGGACTCGGGAGCGGGGGCCCTCCTACGAGCAGTACTTC. Its translation: CAWTRERGPSYEQYF.

The V call is TRBV2, the J call TRBJ1-1, with TRBD1 matching 10 bases. CDR3 length: 14 residues. Germline values: CDR1 SNHLY, CDR2 FYNNEI. J gave up 11 bases and V 7 bases, and 13 bases lay outside the gene matches. The CDR3 reads CASNRYGQGVLAFF. The CDR3 bases are TGTGCCAGCAATAGGTATGGACAGGGGGTTCTGGCTTTCTTT.

This chain links TRBV11-2 with TRBJ2-7; D remains ambiguous. The CDR3 extends over 14 amino acids. The V end was cut by 1 base, the J end by 0 bases, with 7 bases between. Germline CDR1 is SGHAT and CDR2 is FQNNGV. The DNA of the CDR3 is TGTGCCAGCAGCTTAGCCAGGAGCTCCTACGAGCAGTACTTC. Its translation is CASSLARSSYEQYF.

This chain links TRBV6-5 with TRBJ2-3; TRBD1 might be the D (6 bases). The CDR3 length is 15 residues. From germline, CDR1 is MNHEY and CDR2 SVGAGI. V lost 2 bases and J 5 bases, leaving 14 bases between the germline ends. The DNA of the CDR3 is TGTGCCAGCAGTTACAACAGGGCCCCTGGAGATACGCAGTATTTT. This translates into CASSYNRAPGDTQYF.

The chain uses TRBV5-1 and TRBJ2-3, with 10 bases fitting TRBD2. Germline-derived CDR1 and CDR2 are SGHRS and YFSETQ. The CDR3 sequence is 17 residues long. V shed 1 base and J 3 bases; nucleotides not matched to a gene: 8. The CDR3 nucleotides are TGCGCCAGCAGCTTGAAACTAGCGGGGTTTAGGACAGATACGCAGTATTTT. Residues: CASSLKLAGFRTDTQYF.

V gene TRBV5-1 combines with J gene TRBJ2-3, with D possibly being TRBD1 or TRBD2 (5 bases each). Germline V gene lookup returns CDR1 SGHRS and CDR2 YFSETQ. Trimming stripped 7 bases from V and 4 bases from J, with 10 bases between. The CDR3 runs 12 residues. This chain's CDR3 is CASGGLADTQYF. DNA for the CDR3: TGCGCCAGCGGGGGATTGGCAGATACGCAGTATTTT.